This TCR beta chain was captured by sequencing in a study of T cell therapy after organ transplantation. Study in general: Expansion used a peptide pool of 30 HLA class I and II CMV epitopes. Long-term post-therapy blood was drawn 20 to 29 weeks after therapy ended.

CDR3 length: 13 residues. Germline V gene lookup returns CDR1 GTSNPN and CDR2 SVGIG (reference sequence). Trimming removed 2 bases from V and 2 bases from J, with 6 bases in between. The method was immunoSEQ multiplex PCR; TCRdb's version includes in-frame clones alone and lacks a portion of them. The sample lists 15,000 to 20,000 clones; about 85% were seen once. Study-wide results and limits: Reconstitution after therapy seemingly combined transferred and product-undetected endogenous clonotypes.

As for time point: 20-29 weeks after completion of therapy. Note on this clone: As yet, its antigen is unknown.

The sequence came from a human patient who had received a solid organ transplant and had CMV disease. Some T cells may originate from the graft donor. V and J are TRBV30 and TRBJ2-2, with D hard to call. Sample: CD8+ T cells from blood, taken after autologous CMV-specific T cell therapy. The CDR3 DNA reads as TGTGCCTGGAGTAGCGTTAACACCGGGGAGCTGTTTTTT. Encoded protein: CAWSSVNTGELFF.